This T cell receptor beta chain appears in the sequencing data of a study of beta chain features in type 1 diabetes. Study observations and caveats: Moderate yet significant TCRB CDR3 shortening was seen in Type 1 diabetes patients in all four CD4+ subsets.

The sample holds a few counts of this clone. Its antigen remains unidentified. The study reverse transcribed the entire isolated RNA, so it sequenced expressed TCRB transcripts. Measured with immunoSEQ multiplex PCR; TCRdb has only the in-frame clones, and not every one. Here the sample spans around 160,000 clones, 6.5% to 10% being singletons. The CDR3 sequence is 15 residues long. CDR1 is SEHNR, CDR2 FQNEAQ, per germline (reference sequence). Deletions cut 5 bases from V and 0 bases from J, with 14 bases between. The chain combines TRBV7-9 with TRBJ2-7, with D possibly TRBD1 on 5 matching bases. What was sequenced was central memory CD4+ T cells from blood. The sequence derives from a woman under 30 with type 1 diabetes. The CDR3 DNA sequence: TGTGCCAGCAGCGCCCAAGGGGCCTACTCCTACGAGCAGTACTTC. The encoded protein is CASSAQGAYSYEQYF.